Detailed here is one T cell receptor (beta chain). No antigen is known for it. It has no much larger one-base neighbor in the sample; base qualities were not kept. Systemically healthy Caucasian individuals from Russia, some 40 in total and aged 6 to 90 years, were included as donors. Each donor gave ten milliliters of peripheral blood, drawn into EDTA-treated Vacutainer tubes. Ficoll-Paque density-gradient centrifugation was used to isolate PBMCs, with at least 6.5 million per sample. Total RNA was extracted from PBMCs with Trizol reagent, with at least 5.5 micrograms obtained per sample. For every donor, flow cytometry on a PBMC aliquot measured the percentage of naive CD45RAhigh/CD27high T cells. Preparation of the library involved 5' RACE. A second PCR of roughly 7 to 12 cycles was run with a J-beta primer mix and a sample-barcoded 5' primer. A template-switch 5' adaptor carrying 12 random nucleotides introduced a unique molecular identifier onto each TCR beta cDNA molecule. Each sample yielded at least 3 million CDR3-containing paired-end reads. All of the RNA was converted into first-strand cDNA using the Mint cDNA synthesis kit, with a TRBC-specific oligonucleotide serving as the primer. Following uracil-DNA glycosylase treatment, all cDNA underwent a first 18-cycle PCR with the universal primers M1SS and BC2_uni_R. Under the source paper's analysis protocol: For normalization, 1 million high-quality reads, each with a distinct molecular identifier, were randomly selected from each sample. Instead of being binned into consensus sequences, reads with shared molecular identifiers were discarded. MiTCR, set to a Q25 quality threshold and the strictest error-elimination algorithm, was used for CDR3 identification, clonotype clustering and error correction. A nonparametric unseen species model with Euler transformation was used to estimate a lower bound on total TCR beta diversity. TCRdb trimmed the raw reads at Q25, called clones with MiXCR and kept productive beta chains. Each CDR3 protein appears once, grouped with its most common genes and DNA. The V and J calls reflect TCRdb's pipeline rather than the authors' work. Within this sample are around 1,900,000 distinct CDR3 sequences, with 39% of them counted one time only. The ten most abundant clones make up about 23% of the sample.

The CDR3 contains 16 residues, cysteine and phenylalanine counted. The sequence is cut down to CDR3 DNA, 48 bases in frame from base 1. For CDR1 and CDR2, the germline V gene (reference sequence) lists SEHNR and FQNEAQ. The sample originates from a study of blood T cells in healthy people across ages (dated by TCRdb to between 2014 and 2017). For context, the study as a whole: In model experiments, template switching captured roughly one uniquely barcoded TCR beta cDNA molecule for every two T cells. To track age-related changes in TCR beta repertoire diversity, the study relied on deep sequencing normalized with unique cDNA molecular identifiers. The donors were divided into four age groups: young (average roughly 17 years), middle-aged (under 40), aged (approximately 59) and long-lived (about 84). To avoid experimental bias, donors of different ages were randomly spread across the sequencing lanes. For two donors (one aged 18 to 29 and one aged 80 or older), the study analyzed two additional independent replicas of 1 million unique cDNA reads from the same blood draw. General study outcomes and caveats: Total diversity estimates from one million sequenced T cells were considered lower bounds and underestimates. Compared with the aged group, the long-lived group had more naive CD4+ T cells, fewer expanded clones and increased TCR diversity, suggesting age selection. Observed TCR beta diversity correlated strongly with the percentage of naive T cells measured by flow cytometry. Since profiling was done on bulk unsorted PBMCs, naive and antigen-experienced compartments could not be conclusively compared. Because donor CMV infection status was unknown, age-related changes in expanded clonotypes were potentially confounded. As age increased, observed TCR beta diversity per million T cells dropped in a roughly linear way, and a significant reduction was already evident by age about 36.

The rearranged chain carries TRBV7-9 and TRBJ2-5, with TRBD2 tentatively as D gene (6 bases match). The J call may be incorrect, as the DNA end agrees better with TRBJ2-7. Sequences were obtained from blood. The sequence was obtained from a human donor in good health. The DNA reads TGTGCCAGCAGCTTAACTAGGGACTCGATCACCTACGAGCAGTACTTC. Its translation reads: CASSLTRDSITYEQYF.